One TCR beta chain is described in this entry. This clone was counted a few times. The antigen it recognizes is unknown. No qualities accompany the bases; no much larger clone lies one base away. This specimen belongs to a study of blood T cell repertoires in COVID-19 (dated by TCRdb to the early 2020s). Describing the broader study: The collaborator samples originated in the United States, Italy and Spain and spanned the acute and convalescent phases of COVID-19. The material from the prospective study consisted of cDNA or gDNA derived from T cells, B-cell-depleted T cells, or PBMCs. Deeply sampled blood TCRbeta repertoires from subjects exposed to, actively infected with, or recovered from COVID-19 were included in the dataset. A freely available public database, intended as a resource for researchers studying the immune response to SARS-CoV-2, is where the repertoires were released. Samples were obtained from the ongoing ImmuneRACE study (first 160 participants) and from some 1,300 subjects provided by 6 global collaborators. A de-identified subject ID, COVID-19 status, age in years and sex were almost always included in the sample metadata. Where HLA class I and class II types were available, the types were taken from metadata supplied by the sample provider, not from assay-based typing.

TCRbeta CDR3 regions were amplified from genomic DNA using the immunoSEQ Assay, a bias-controlled multiplex PCR. Per the original workflow: Nucleated cell counts per sample were estimated from amplification of reference gene primers within the assay. To quantify the absolute abundance of each unique TCRbeta CDR3 rearrangement, sequence reads were collapsed and filtered. For each sample, productive Simpson clonality was calculated by taking the square root of Simpson's diversity index across productive rearrangements. TCRdb provides this immuneACCESS table in a form limited to in-frame rearrangements. Some clones are lacking; in checked studies, under half of them reflect an unresolved V gene, and why the rest are absent is not known. V, J and clone size are those of that table, while D and trimming were read from the DNA. The table for this sample lists under 300,000 clones; 90% to 95% of them were counted only once. Around 1.3% of the sample is in the top ten clones.

Study-wide findings and limitations: The amount of clinical and demographic metadata varied by source and participant and was provided uncurated.

Trimming costs V 0 bases and J 0 bases, and their ends lie 10 bases apart. The germline V gene (reference sequence) provides CDR1 SGHKS and CDR2 YYEKEE. CDR3 length: 15 amino acids, cysteine to phenylalanine. Only CDR3 DNA remains: 45 bases, in frame from the first base. Participants in the prospective study were enrolled through a virtual design, were aged roughly 18 to 90 years, and lived in about 25 United States geographic areas. Cohort assignment in the prospective study relied on participant-reported clinical history from a screening survey and a study questionnaire. In the prospective study, mobile phlebotomists collected whole blood, serum and a nasopharyngeal or oropharyngeal swab from each participant. Participants in the prospective study had the option to provide additional blood draws and questionnaires over a 2-month period. Before DNA extraction, blood samples from the prospective study were shipped at room temperature or frozen.

This receptor was identified in a human donor in a cohort exposed to, infected with or recovered from COVID-19 (not recorded which). The donor label of this sample is uncertain. Input material: PBMCs or T cells enriched from blood (not recorded which). The V and J genes are TRBV5-5 and TRBJ2-7; possibly the D gene is TRBD1, per 6 matching bases. The sequence in DNA is TGTGCCAGCAGCTTGGACAGGGTGAGCTCCTACGAGCAGTACTTC. The resulting protein is CASSLDRVSSYEQYF.